This is a list of T cell receptor beta chains from one sample in a study of blood T cell repertoires in COVID-19. This table comes from immunoSEQ multiplex PCR, and its TCRdb copy is limited to in-frame clones, with some not included. Here the sample spans 130,000 or so clones, around 77% being singletons. The sequencing input was peripheral blood. The receptors originated from a human donor in a cohort sampled during active COVID-19. CDR3s include the opening cysteine and the closing phenylalanine or tryptophan. Each record gives: CDR3 protein, V gene, CDR3 length.

cdr3_aa: CASSAVLAGAYEQYF
v_call: TRBV7-9
cdr3_length: 15

cdr3_aa: CASSVWSDRLHEQYF
v_call: TRBV9
cdr3_length: 15

cdr3_aa: CASSQPDRVNTEAFF
v_call: TRBV4-1
cdr3_length: 15

cdr3_aa: CASSWSRGREQYF
v_call: TRBV6-5
cdr3_length: 13

cdr3_aa: CASSEGVAGSLETQYF
v_call: TRBV6-1
cdr3_length: 16

cdr3_aa: CASSVGTLSYEQYF
v_call: TRBV9
cdr3_length: 14

cdr3_aa: CASSQEGTGGNQPQHF
v_call: TRBV4-1
cdr3_length: 16

cdr3_aa: CASNPTGSYGYTF
v_call: TRBV12-3/TRBV12-4
cdr3_length: 13

cdr3_aa: CASSPNLRQSPRALLYGYTF
v_call: TRBV3-1/TRBV3-2
cdr3_length: 20

cdr3_aa: CASSIDPTRSSGANVLTF
v_call: TRBV19
cdr3_length: 18

cdr3_aa: CASSIREKLFF
v_call: TRBV12-3/TRBV12-4
cdr3_length: 11

cdr3_aa: CATRLAASYEQYF
v_call: TRBV5-1
cdr3_length: 13

cdr3_aa: CAWSAGTGGNEQYF
v_call: TRBV30
cdr3_length: 14

cdr3_aa: CASNSAGDYNEQFF
v_call: TRBV19
cdr3_length: 14

cdr3_aa: CASSQSFGEDSPENQPQHF
v_call: TRBV23-1
cdr3_length: 19

cdr3_aa: CASSELGQALSNYGYTF
v_call: TRBV2
cdr3_length: 17

cdr3_aa: CAISPAGSGANVLTF
v_call: TRBV10-3
cdr3_length: 15

cdr3_aa: CASSQELAGALGEQYF
v_call: TRBV3-1/TRBV3-2
cdr3_length: 16

cdr3_aa: CSVETSGGLTDTQYF
v_call: TRBV29-1
cdr3_length: 15

cdr3_aa: CASSLRTGVPGNTIYF
v_call: TRBV5-6
cdr3_length: 16

cdr3_aa: CASSGGQGVSYEQYF
v_call: TRBV25-1
cdr3_length: 15

cdr3_aa: CASSLSGQGGYEQYF
v_call: TRBV27
cdr3_length: 15

cdr3_aa: CASSPRTGGNYGYTF
v_call: TRBV27
cdr3_length: 15

cdr3_aa: CASLGLRNTGELFF
v_call: TRBV6-5
cdr3_length: 14

cdr3_aa: CASSIPQDRVVDQPQHF
v_call: TRBV19
cdr3_length: 17

cdr3_aa: CASSLGQAGDEQYF
v_call: TRBV5-6
cdr3_length: 14

cdr3_aa: CASSKDSSSYEQYF
v_call: TRBV10-1
cdr3_length: 14

cdr3_aa: CASSSRVQTEAFF
v_call: TRBV7-8
cdr3_length: 13

cdr3_aa: CASRLNVGANVLTF
v_call: TRBV28
cdr3_length: 14

cdr3_aa: CSVDGTVGTGELFF
v_call: TRBV29-1
cdr3_length: 14

cdr3_aa: CASSSHRGKAYEQYF
v_call: TRBV5-4
cdr3_length: 15